This TCR beta chain originates from a study of CD4+ T cells in melanoma. Regarding the study as a whole: A reported correlation linked neoantigen-specific CD4+ T cells to CD8+, macrophage and B cell function. Neoantigen-specific CD4+ T cells in melanoma reportedly had diverse differentiation states.

The CDR3 runs to 15 residues. Germline values: CDR1 SSHAT, CDR2 FNYEAQ (reference sequence). Turning to this clone: The antigen is undetermined. The germline gene is not matched at one end of the junction; a read error may be the cause.

Clones were sequenced by immunoSEQ multiplex PCR, and TCRdb holds only the in-frame ones, with some missing. The sample has 9,900 or so clones; around two thirds are singletons. This chain uses TRBV7-7 with TRBJ2-6; D unresolved. The origin of this receptor is a human donor with melanoma. Source material: cells from a culture (not recorded whether cultured in vitro). CDR3 region: CASSPNSAGANVLTF. Written as DNA, the CDR3 is TGTGCTAGCAGTCCAAATTCTGCTGGGGCCAACGTCCTGACTTTC.